The next 28 T cell receptor beta chains were all read from a single sample in a study of regulatory T cells in long-lasting Graves disease. Arm-PCR of CDR3 regions and iRepertoire HTBI primers were used to build TCR beta libraries. One entry per CDR3 protein, called by TCRdb with MiXCR from the multiplex PCR reads. The sample has under 300,000 distinct CDR3 sequences; 20% to 25% are singletons. Noted time point: newly diagnosed GD, antithyroid drugs for less than 3 months. Preparation of the TCR library used RNA extracted from PBMCs. This material consisted of peripheral blood mononuclear cells (PBMCs), taken at new diagnosis, from a patient treated with antithyroid drugs. The source of these receptors is a female donor with Graves disease.

Many counts were recorded for this clonotype. The J gene is TRBJ2-1, the V gene TRBV6-2 or TRBV6-3; 9 bases align to TRBD2. Germline V gene sequence: CDR1 MNHEY, CDR2 SVGEGT. The CDR3 loop spans 16 amino acids. The junction had 11 bases not matched to a gene; V was cut back by 7 bases and J by 4 bases. The CDR3 spells CASTQIAGVPYNEQFF. In DNA form, the CDR3 reads TGTGCCAGCACCCAAATAGCGGGAGTCCCATACAATGAGCAGTTCTTC.

There are many counts of this clonotype. The chain recombines TRBV6-1 with TRBJ2-3; D is perhaps TRBD2 (6 bases). Germline V gives CDR1 MNHNS, CDR2 SASEGT. V was clipped by 5 bases and J by 0 bases, with 12 bases between them. The CDR3 has 15 amino acids. This CDR3 is CASSRDFMSTDTQYF. The DNA of the CDR3 is TGTGCCAGCAGTCGGGACTTTATGAGCACAGATACGCAGTATTTT.

This clonotype was detected many times. The V call is TRBV11-3, the J call TRBJ2-3; D remains ambiguous. There are 13 residues in the CDR3. CDR1 and CDR2 (germline): SGHNT, YENEEA. V lost 5 bases, J lost 2 bases, and 8 bases lay in between. The CDR3 region is CASSLGATDTQYF. As DNA, the CDR3 is TGTGCCAGCAGCCTGGGCGCCACAGATACGCAGTATTTT. The full variable domain, completed using reference TRBV11-3 and TRBJ2-3, is EAGVVQSPRYKIIEKKQPVAFWCNPISGHNTLYWYLQNLGQGPELLIRYENEEAVDDSQLPKDRFSAERLKGVDSTLKIQPAELGDSAVYLCASSLGATDTQYFGPGTRLTVL.

Ten or more counts support this clonotype. J is TRBJ2-2 and V is TRBV5-1; the D gene is possibly TRBD1 (5 bases). The CDR3 contains 15 residues. CDR1 SGHRS and CDR2 YFSETQ come from the germline V gene. The V and J ends lost 4 bases and 3 bases respectively, with 13 bases between them. The CDR3 DNA is TGCGCCAGCAGCGTCCCGAGCAGGGACACCGGGGAGCTGTTTTTT. It translates to CASSVPSRDTGELFF.

Many counts were recorded for this clonotype. The chain links TRBV20-1 to TRBJ2-7, with 7 bases lining up with TRBD1. The CDR3 loop spans 14 amino acids. The V segment lost 3 bases and the J segment 5 bases; nucleotides outside the gene matches: 10. The germline CDR1 and CDR2 sequences are DFQATT and SNEGSKA (reference sequence). CDR3 bases: TGCAGTGCTAGGGGAACAGGGGCTCGGGACGAGCAGTACTTC. It codes for CSARGTGARDEQYF.

The sample holds many counts of this clonotype. The chain links TRBV20-1 to TRBJ1-6; 9 bases are shared with TRBD1. Germline values: CDR1 DFQATT, CDR2 SNEGSKA (reference sequence). This CDR3 contains 14 residues. After removal of 3 bases from V and 10 bases from J, the junction contained 7 bases not matched to a gene. CDR3 nucleotides: TGCAGTGCTAGTAGAGGGACAGGGCGCTCACCCCTCCACTTT. Translated, it gives CSASRGTGRSPLHF.

This clonotype was recorded at least ten times. The chain carries TRBV7-2 and TRBJ2-5; TRBD2 aligns across 9 bases. Germline V lookup: CDR1 SGHTA, CDR2 FQGNSA. The CDR3 runs to 14 residues. V shed 5 bases and J 7 bases; nucleotides not matched to a gene: 8. The CDR3 region is CASSPSSGEATQYF. In nucleotides, the CDR3 is TGTGCCAGCAGCCCCTCTAGCGGGGAAGCGACCCAGTACTTC.

This clonotype was observed a few times. The chain uses TRBV18 and TRBJ2-1; either TRBD1 or TRBD2 may fit D (6 bases each). The length of the CDR3 is 19 residues. From germline, CDR1 is KGHSH and CDR2 LQKENI. Trimming removed 0 bases from V and 7 bases from J, with 25 bases in between. For the CDR3, the DNA is TGTGCCAGCTCACCACCGGGGACTGCCCCCGCGCAAGGGGGGAATGAGCAGTTCTTC. Translated, it gives CASSPPGTAPAQGGNEQFF.

The sample holds many counts of this clonotype. The J gene is TRBJ2-1, the V gene TRBV28; 8 bases line up with TRBD1. Germline CDR1 reads MDHEN; CDR2 reads SYDVKM. V trimming: 5 bases; J trimming: 3 bases; junction bases outside the gene matches: 15. This CDR3 has 18 residues. CDR3: CASSPSDRVPSIYNEQFF. For the CDR3, the DNA is TGTGCCAGCAGTCCCTCGGACAGGGTCCCTTCAATCTACAATGAGCAGTTCTTC.

This clonotype showed up many times. V and J are TRBV24-1 and TRBJ2-3, with a weak D call TRBD2 (6 bases). V was shortened by 10 bases and J by 2 bases, with 15 bases between the two germline ends. Germline V CDR1 and CDR2: KGHDR, SFDVKD. The CDR3 runs 14 residues. This chain's CDR3 is CATSGTGATDTQYF. DNA of the CDR3: TGTGCCACTTCCGGAACGGGAGCCACAGATACGCAGTATTTT.

This clonotype was picked up many times. The chain joins TRBV2 to TRBJ1-5; no reliable D call. The length of the CDR3 is 14 residues. Trimming cost V 6 bases and J 0 bases, with 9 bases left between them. Germline CDR1 SNHLY, CDR2 FYNNEI. CDR3 sequence reads: CASRAFFSNQPQHF. DNA of the CDR3: TGTGCCAGCAGGGCCTTCTTTAGCAATCAGCCCCAGCATTTT.

V gene TRBV7-3 combines with J gene TRBJ2-1; 7 bases match TRBD2. Germline-derived CDR1 and CDR2 are SGHTA and FQGTGA. Trimming cost V 0 bases and J 7 bases; bases outside gene matches: 3. The CDR3 totals 14 residues. In nucleotides, the CDR3 is TGTGCCAGCAGCTTAACCTCACTAGCGAATGAGCAGTTCTTC. This gives the protein CASSLTSLANEQFF.

This clonotype turned up a few times. A much larger clone differs from this one at a single base, so this may be a read error. The J gene is TRBJ1-5, the V gene TRBV11-1, with D unclear. The J call may be wrong; the DNA end is better matched by TRBJ2-3. The CDR3 runs 13 residues. Germline CDR1 reads SGHAT; CDR2 reads FQDESV (reference sequence). The CDR3: CASSPGPEQPQYF. For the CDR3, the DNA is TGTGCCAGCAGCCCCGGACCGGAGCAGCCCCAGTATTTT.

This clonotype has at least ten counts. The chain recombines TRBV11-2 with TRBJ2-3, with 9 bases lining up with TRBD2. Per germline, CDR1 SGHAT and CDR2 FQNNGV. There are 14 residues in the CDR3. V dropped 5 bases and J dropped 6; count of bases not matched to a gene: 6. The CDR3 reads CASSLTSGRDTQYF. The CDR3 coding sequence is TGTGCCAGCAGCCTGACTAGCGGTCGCGATACGCAGTATTTT.

This clonotype was observed at least ten times. The V gene is TRBV4-3, the J gene TRBJ1-4; D is unresolved. The CDR3 totals 16 residues. From germline, CDR1 is LGHNA and CDR2 YSLEER. V was shortened by 0 bases and J by 0 bases, with 8 bases between the two germline ends. The CDR3 protein is CASSQELRATNEKLFF. CDR3 DNA: TGCGCCAGCAGCCAAGAACTCCGGGCAACTAATGAAAAACTGTTTTTT.

This clonotype was seen repeatedly, ten times or more. The V gene is TRBV27, the J gene TRBJ1-1; possible D gene TRBD1, 5 bases. CDR3 size: 14 residues. With 3 bases removed from V and 4 bases from J, the gap between germline ends came to 12 bases. Germline V gene data show CDR1 as MNHEY and CDR2 as SMNVEV (reference sequence). As DNA, the CDR3 is TGTGCCAGCAGTTTGAGGGGCGAAGGCACTGAAGCTTTCTTT. It translates to CASSLRGEGTEAFF.

This clonotype was seen only a few times. The V gene is TRBV13, the J gene TRBJ2-7; the match to TRBD1 covers 7 bases. This CDR3 has 14 residues. Germline lookup yields CDR1 PRHDT and CDR2 FYEKMQ (reference sequence). J was trimmed by 5 bases and V by 5 bases; bases with no gene match: 9. The CDR3 spells CASSRGQSSHEQYF. The CDR3 region has the DNA TGTGCCAGCAGCCGGGGACAGTCATCCCACGAGCAGTACTTC.

This clonotype was counted many times. V gene TRBV28 combines with J gene TRBJ1-5; D ambiguous. V lost 6 bases, J lost 4 bases, and 19 bases lay in between. Germline V lookup: CDR1 MDHEN, CDR2 SYDVKM. The CDR3 consists of 16 residues. The CDR3 protein is CASRAGRAGENQPQHF. The CDR3 DNA reads TGTGCCAGCAGGGCTGGGAGGGCCGGTGAGAATCAGCCCCAGCATTTT.

This clonotype was observed at least ten times. The V and J genes are TRBV4-3 and TRBJ2-1, with TRBD1 matching 7 bases. From germline, CDR1 is LGHNA and CDR2 YSLEER. V lost 3 bases, J lost 6 bases, and 14 bases stayed unmatched. The CDR3 runs 17 residues. Here the CDR3 reads CASSQDLRQGVINEQFF. CDR3 sequence (DNA): TGCGCCAGCAGCCAGGACCTTCGACAGGGTGTGATCAATGAGCAGTTCTTC.

This clonotype was counted many times. The chain uses TRBV6-2 or TRBV6-3 and TRBJ2-1; 7 nucleotides align to TRBD1. CDR1 and CDR2 from the germline V gene are MNHEY and SVGEGT. V was clipped by 8 bases and J by 7 bases; unmatched bases: 11. This CDR3 comprises 14 residues. The CDR3 spells CASCPGQPENEQFF. CDR3 DNA: TGTGCCAGCTGTCCGGGACAGCCCGAGAATGAGCAGTTCTTC.

This clonotype was seen repeatedly, ten times or more. The CDR3: CASSLGTGPYNEQFF. DNA for the CDR3: TGTGCCAGCAGCTTGGGGACAGGGCCTTACAATGAGCAGTTCTTC. The chain links TRBV5-8 to TRBJ2-1; 8 bases map to TRBD1. Germline V gene lookup returns CDR1 SGHTS and CDR2 YDEGEE. This CDR3 spans 15 amino acids. V trimming: 0 bases; J trimming: 4 bases; junction bases outside the gene matches: 3.

This clonotype was observed a few times. The J gene is TRBJ2-1, the V gene TRBV12-3 or TRBV12-4; the D is unclear. V lost 4 bases and J lost 2, with 6 bases in between. CDR3 length equals 13 residues. CDR3 sequence (DNA): TGTGCCAGCAGTTCCGGCGCCTACAATGAGCAGTTCTTC. Amino acids: CASSSGAYNEQFF.

This clonotype was found many times. The V call is TRBV11-2, the J call TRBJ2-2; perhaps TRBD2 as D (6 bases). V was shortened by 3 bases and J by 4 bases, with 12 bases between the two germline ends. There are 15 residues in the CDR3. Per germline, CDR1 SGHAT and CDR2 FQNNGV. DNA of the CDR3: TGTGCCAGCAGCTTTAGCGGAAGGGGCACCGGGGAGCTGTTTTTT. This gives the protein CASSFSGRGTGELFF.

This clonotype was counted ten times or more. The genes are TRBV7-3 and TRBJ2-3; tentatively, D is TRBD1 or TRBD2 (5 bases each). The germline gives CDR1 SGHTA, CDR2 FQGTGA. The V end was cut by 5 bases, the J end by 4 bases, with 10 bases between. The CDR3 consists of 13 residues. The CDR3 DNA is TGTGCCAGCAGCGCTTCGGGGCCAGATACGCAGTATTTT. Its translation: CASSASGPDTQYF.

The sample holds one count of this clonotype. This likely traces to a read error, being one base from a far larger clone. This chain uses TRBV6-2 or TRBV6-3 with TRBJ2-5; perhaps D is TRBD1 or TRBD2 (5 bases each). Trimming pared 8 bases from V and 5 bases from J, leaving 21 bases between. Germline values: CDR1 MNHEY, CDR2 SVGEGT. The CDR3 length is 15 residues. CDR3 DNA sequence: TGTGCCAGCTCCCGGGGAGCAGGGAATCACGAGACCCAGTACTTC. Amino acid sequence: CASSRGAGNHETQYF.

This clonotype was detected ten times or more. V usage is TRBV30 and J usage is TRBJ1-1; weak D call: TRBD1 (6 bases). V was clipped by 4 bases and J by 1 base, with 19 bases between them. In germline, CDR1 is GTSNPN, CDR2 SVGIG (reference sequence). The CDR3 runs to 16 residues. This CDR3 is CAWKKIREGENTEAFF. CDR3 sequence (DNA): TGTGCCTGGAAAAAAATTCGAGAGGGGGAGAACACTGAAGCTTTCTTT.

This clonotype was seen repeatedly, ten times or more. The chain links TRBV27 to TRBJ2-1; 10 bases are shared with TRBD2. The CDR3 runs to 16 residues. Germline V gives CDR1 MNHEY, CDR2 SMNVEV (reference sequence). V gave up 5 bases and J gave up 8 bases; unmatched junction bases: 12. The CDR3 here is CASSPHSLTSGYEQFF. CDR3 nucleotides: TGTGCCAGCAGTCCCCACTCGTTGACTAGCGGGTATGAGCAGTTCTTC.

This clonotype has at least ten counts. A read error may produce the germline difference seen at one junction end. The chain couples TRBV12-3 or TRBV12-4 to TRBJ2-7; 7 positions agree with TRBD1. CDR3 length: 12 residues. The CDR3 region has the DNA TGTGCCAGCAGCTTAGGGGGCGACGAGCAGTACTTC. This sequence encodes CASSLGGDEQYF.